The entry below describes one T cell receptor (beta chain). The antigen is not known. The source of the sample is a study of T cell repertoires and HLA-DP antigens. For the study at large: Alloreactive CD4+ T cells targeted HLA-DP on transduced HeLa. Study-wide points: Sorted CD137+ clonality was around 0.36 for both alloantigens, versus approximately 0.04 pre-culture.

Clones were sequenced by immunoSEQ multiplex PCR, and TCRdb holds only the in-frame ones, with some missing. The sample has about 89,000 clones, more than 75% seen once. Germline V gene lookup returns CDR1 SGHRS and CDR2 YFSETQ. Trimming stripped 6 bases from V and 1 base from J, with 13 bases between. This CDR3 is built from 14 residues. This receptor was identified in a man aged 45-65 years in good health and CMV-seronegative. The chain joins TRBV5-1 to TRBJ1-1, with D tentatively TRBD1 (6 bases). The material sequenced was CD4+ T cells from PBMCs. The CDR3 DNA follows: TGCGCCAGCACCCTTGGGGGCCGGAACACTGAAGCTTTCTTT. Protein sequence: CASTLGGRNTEAFF.